This entry concerns a single T cell receptor beta chain. This sample was taken from a study of blood T cell repertoires in COVID-19. In the study overall: The analysed material was cDNA or gDNA that came from T cells, B-cell-depleted T cells, or PBMCs.

Participants' reported clinical history set cohort assignment. This CDR3 is 18 amino acids long. V trimming: 1 base; J trimming: 0 bases; junction bases outside the gene matches: 8. Germline CDR1 and CDR2: SGHTA and FQGNSA. Assay used: immunoSEQ multiplex PCR; TCRdb lists only in-frame clones, some missing. The sample includes 200,000 to 300,000 clones, roughly 89% of them seen just once. V and J are TRBV7-2 and TRBJ2-7, with 11 positions matching TRBD2. The sample was PBMCs or T cells enriched from blood (not recorded which). The receptor was derived from a woman aged 30 to 39 who had recovered from COVID-19. The CDR3 protein is CASSLGPSGRTTSYEQYF. CDR3 in DNA: TGTGCCAGCAGCTTAGGACCTAGCGGGAGGACCACCTCCTACGAGCAGTACTTC.